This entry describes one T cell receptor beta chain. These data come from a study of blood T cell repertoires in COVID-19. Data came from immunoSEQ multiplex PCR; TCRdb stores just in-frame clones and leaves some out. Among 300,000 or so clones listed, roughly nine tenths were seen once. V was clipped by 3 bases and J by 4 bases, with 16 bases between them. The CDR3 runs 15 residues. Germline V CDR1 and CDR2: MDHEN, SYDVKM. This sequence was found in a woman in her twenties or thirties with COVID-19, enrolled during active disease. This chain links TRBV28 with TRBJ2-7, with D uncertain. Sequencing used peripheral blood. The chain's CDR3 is CASSFPRSSVYEQYF. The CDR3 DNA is TGTGCCAGCAGTTTCCCCCGAAGTAGTGTGTACGAGCAGTACTTC.